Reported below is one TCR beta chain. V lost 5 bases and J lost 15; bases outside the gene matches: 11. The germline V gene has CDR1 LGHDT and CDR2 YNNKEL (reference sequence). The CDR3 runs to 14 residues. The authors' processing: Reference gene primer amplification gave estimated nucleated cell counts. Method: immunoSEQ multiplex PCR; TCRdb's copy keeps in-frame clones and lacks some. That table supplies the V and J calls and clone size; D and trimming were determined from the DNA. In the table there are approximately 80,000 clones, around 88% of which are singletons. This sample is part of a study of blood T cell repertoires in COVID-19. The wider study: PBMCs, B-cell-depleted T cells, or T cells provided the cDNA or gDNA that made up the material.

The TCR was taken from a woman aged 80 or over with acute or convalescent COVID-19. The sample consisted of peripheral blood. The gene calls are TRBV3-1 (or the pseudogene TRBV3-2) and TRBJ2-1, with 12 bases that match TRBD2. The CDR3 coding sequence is TGTGCCAGCAGCGATACGCTAGCGGGGGGGCATGTGTTCTTC. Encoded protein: CASSDTLAGGHVFF.